Sequencing of this T cell receptor beta chain was carried out in a study of blood T cell repertoires in COVID-19. Some clones are missing from TCRdb's copy, which holds only in-frame ones; the method was immunoSEQ multiplex PCR. Of about 88,000 clones listed, around 88% are singletons. The ends were cut back, 1 base at V and 1 base at J, with 11 bases in the middle. Germline V gene lookup returns CDR1 SGHTA and CDR2 FQGNSA. This CDR3 is 16 amino acids long. This receptor was identified in a woman in her sixties or seventies with COVID-19, enrolled during active disease. The chain is built from TRBV7-2 and TRBJ1-5; D perhaps matches TRBD1 (6 bases). The sample comprised peripheral blood. CDR3 nucleotide sequence: TGTGCCAGCAGCTTAGTGGCAGGGGCGAGCAATCAGCCCCAGCATTTT. Translating it yields CASSLVAGASNQPQHF.